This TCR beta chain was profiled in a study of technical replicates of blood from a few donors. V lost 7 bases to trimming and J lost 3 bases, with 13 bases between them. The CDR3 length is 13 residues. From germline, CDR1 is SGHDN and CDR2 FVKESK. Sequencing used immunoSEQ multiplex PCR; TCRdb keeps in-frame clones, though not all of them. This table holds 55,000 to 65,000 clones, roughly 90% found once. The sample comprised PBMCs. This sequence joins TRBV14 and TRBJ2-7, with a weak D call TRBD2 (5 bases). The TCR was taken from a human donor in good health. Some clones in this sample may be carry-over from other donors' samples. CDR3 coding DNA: TGTGCCAGCACCTCCTGGGGAGTCTACGAGCAGTACTTC. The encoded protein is CASTSWGVYEQYF.